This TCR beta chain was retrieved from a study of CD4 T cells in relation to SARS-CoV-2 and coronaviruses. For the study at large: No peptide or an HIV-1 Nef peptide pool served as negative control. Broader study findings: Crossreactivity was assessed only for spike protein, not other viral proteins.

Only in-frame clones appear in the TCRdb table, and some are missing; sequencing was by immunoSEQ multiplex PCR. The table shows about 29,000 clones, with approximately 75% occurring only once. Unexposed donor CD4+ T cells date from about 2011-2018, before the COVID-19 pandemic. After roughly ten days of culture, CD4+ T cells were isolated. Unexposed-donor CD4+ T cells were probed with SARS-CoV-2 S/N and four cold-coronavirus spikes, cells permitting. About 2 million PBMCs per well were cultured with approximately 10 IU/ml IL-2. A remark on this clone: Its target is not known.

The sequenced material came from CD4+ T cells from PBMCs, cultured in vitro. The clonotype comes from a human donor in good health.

Here the CDR3 reads CASSSAENTEAFF. CDR3 bases: TGTGCCAGCAGTTCGGCCGAGAACACTGAAGCTTTCTTT. This chain joins TRBV12-3 or TRBV12-4 and TRBJ1-1; D unclear. V dropped 4 bases and J dropped 1 base, with 7 bases sitting between them. The CDR3 sequence is 13 residues long.